Shown below are 12 T cell receptor beta chains from a single sample sequenced in a study of blood T cell repertoires in COVID-19. TCRdb's table, derived via immunoSEQ multiplex PCR, lists solely in-frame clones and lacks some. Counted here are about 21,000 clones, around 89% occurring once; the ten biggest clones make up 15% to 20%. The specimen was peripheral blood. These receptors were obtained from a man between 65 and 79 years old with active COVID-19.

This clone appeared a few times. The gene calls are TRBV3-1 (or the pseudogene TRBV3-2) and TRBJ1-6; D remains unclear. CDR1 LGHDT and CDR2 YNNKEL come from the germline V gene (reference sequence). The ends were cut back, 1 base at V and 8 bases at J, with 12 bases in the middle. The CDR3 extends over 15 amino acids. The CDR3 loop is CASSQVRTPDSPLHF. CDR3 nucleotides: TGTGCCAGCAGCCAAGTTAGAACCCCGGATTCACCCCTCCACTTT.

The gene calls are TRBV12-3 or TRBV12-4 and TRBJ1-1; D is unresolved. The CDR3 extends over 13 amino acids. Trimming cost V 3 bases and J 2 bases, with 7 bases left between them. The CDR3 DNA follows: TGTGCCAGCAGTTTCTCACAAAACACTGAAGCTTTCTTT. Its translation: CASSFSQNTEAFF.

This rearrangement joins TRBV29-1 to TRBJ1-1; D is possibly TRBD1 (6 bases). Trimming shortened V by 5 bases and J by 9 bases, and 10 bases separated the two germline ends. CDR3 length: 10 residues. Germline CDR1 SQVTM, CDR2 ANQGSEA. In DNA, the CDR3 is TGCAGCGTTAAGGACAGTAAAGCTTTCTTT. This translates into CSVKDSKAFF.

The chain recombines TRBV19 with TRBJ2-7, with D maybe TRBD2 (5 bases). The CDR3 extends over 14 amino acids. CDR1 LNHDA and CDR2 SQIVND come from the germline V gene (reference sequence). Trimming removed 0 bases at V and 1 base at J, with 7 bases between. CDR3 nucleotides: TGTGCCAGTAGTATAGACGAGGGATCCTACGAGCAGTACTTC. Amino acids: CASSIDEGSYEQYF.

CDR3 sequence reads: CASSQTSGGSSRITDTQYF. The CDR3 DNA reads TGCGCCAGCAGCCAAACTAGCGGGGGGTCATCACGGATCACAGATACGCAGTATTTT. The chain links TRBV4-1 to TRBJ2-3; TRBD2 agrees at 12 bases. The germline V gene has CDR1 MGHRA and CDR2 YSYEKL. The CDR3 totals 19 residues. V dropped 2 bases and J dropped 2; count of bases not matched to a gene: 11.

V and J are TRBV19 and TRBJ1-6; D is possibly TRBD1 (5 bases). Trimming left V 3 bases short and J 8 bases short, with 14 bases between. The CDR3 is 15 amino acids. Germline V lookup: CDR1 LNHDA, CDR2 SQIVND (reference sequence). The DNA for the CDR3 is TGTGCCAGTAGTATCAGGGAAGTGAGACATTCACCCCTCCACTTT. Its protein is CASSIREVRHSPLHF.

This chain connects TRBV19 to TRBJ1-1; D is ambiguous. CDR1 and CDR2 (germline): LNHDA, SQIVND (reference sequence). The CDR3 runs 14 residues. V dropped 3 bases and J dropped 4 bases, with 12 bases sitting between them. The CDR3 is CASSIQRMGTEAFF. CDR3 nucleotides: TGTGCCAGTAGTATTCAGCGGATGGGCACTGAAGCTTTCTTT.

The chain is built from TRBV7-9 and TRBJ1-2; 7 positions agree with TRBD1. Per germline, CDR1 SEHNR and CDR2 FQNEAQ (reference sequence). CDR3 length: 15 amino acids. J gave up 7 bases and V 0 bases, and 8 bases lay outside the gene matches. The CDR3 region is CASSLAGGQDRGYTF. CDR3 DNA: TGTGCCAGCAGCTTAGCGGGAGGACAGGACCGTGGCTACACCTTC.

A few counts support this clone. This chain connects TRBV2 to TRBJ1-1; 7 nucleotides line up with TRBD1. Germline CDR1 is SNHLY and CDR2 is FYNNEI. This CDR3 is 14 amino acids long. V dropped 2 bases and J dropped 5; count of bases not matched to a gene: 5. Written as DNA, the CDR3 is TGTGCCAGCAGTGAAAGGGGGCCCGGGACTGAAGCTTTCTTT. Its protein product is CASSERGPGTEAFF.

The chain combines TRBV2 with TRBJ2-2; no reliable D call. Trimming removed 6 bases from V and 3 bases from J, with 8 bases in between. Germline V CDR1 and CDR2: SNHLY, FYNNEI. This CDR3 has 13 residues. CDR3 protein: CASSEVYTGELFF. CDR3 sequence (DNA): TGTGCCAGCAGCGAGGTTTACACCGGGGAGCTGTTTTTT.

The rearrangement joins TRBV2 to TRBJ1-3, with D perhaps matching TRBD1 (5 bases). Germline CDR1 reads SNHLY; CDR2 reads FYNNEI. The CDR3 contains 15 residues. V shed 5 bases and J shed 0 bases, with 11 bases lying between them. The CDR3 region is CASSLGQRSGNTIYF. DNA of the CDR3: TGTGCCAGCAGTCTCGGACAACGCTCTGGAAACACCATATATTTT.

Relative to its sample, this clone is medium-sized. The chain links TRBV5-1 to TRBJ1-5; the D gene is possibly TRBD1 (6 bases). This CDR3 has 16 residues. In germline, CDR1 is SGHRS, CDR2 YFSETQ. V gave up 8 bases and J gave up 0 bases, with 18 bases separating them. CDR3 in amino acids: CASDRRHPISNQPQHF. Here the CDR3 DNA reads TGCGCCAGTGACAGGAGACACCCGATTAGCAATCAGCCCCAGCATTTT.